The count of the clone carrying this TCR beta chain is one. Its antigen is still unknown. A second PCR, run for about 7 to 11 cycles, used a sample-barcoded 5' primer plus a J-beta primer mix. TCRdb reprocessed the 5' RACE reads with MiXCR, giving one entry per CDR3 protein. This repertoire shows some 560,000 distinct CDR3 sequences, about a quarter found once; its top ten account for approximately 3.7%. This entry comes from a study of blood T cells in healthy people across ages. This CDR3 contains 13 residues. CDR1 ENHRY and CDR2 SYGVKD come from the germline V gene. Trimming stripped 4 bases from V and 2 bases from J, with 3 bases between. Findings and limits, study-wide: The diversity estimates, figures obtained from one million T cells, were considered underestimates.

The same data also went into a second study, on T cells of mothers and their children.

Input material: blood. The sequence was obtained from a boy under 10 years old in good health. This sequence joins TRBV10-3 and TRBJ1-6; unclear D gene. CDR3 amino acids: CAISGAYNSPLHF. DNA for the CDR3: TGTGCCATCAGTGGAGCCTATAATTCACCCCTCCACTTT.